This T cell receptor (beta chain) was sequenced for a study of identical twins. Unique molecular identifiers were in the cDNA, with template-switch universal primer binding. TCRdb re-called the 5' RACE reads with MiXCR, one entry per CDR3 protein. The repertoire includes around 490,000 distinct CDR3 sequences, about 20% of them detected once, and about 0.48% sits in the top ten. Trimming left V 6 bases short and J 2 bases short, with 12 bases between. The length of the CDR3 is 14 residues. On this clonotype: Antigen unknown.

Study-wide results and caveats: For cord blood, abundant beta clonotypes had fewer insertions, unlike memory repertoires, which showed none.

The data also belong to a second study, concerning yellow fever vaccine responses in identical twins. As that study records: On the reported evidence, twins' vaccine T cell responses seemed partly convergent and partly personalized.

Sequencing used CD4+ T cells sorted from blood. This clonotype originated in a young woman in good health. This sequence joins TRBV12-3 or TRBV12-4 and TRBJ2-3; D possibly corresponds to TRBD1 (6 bases). This CDR3 reads CASRVDRITDTQYF. As DNA, the CDR3 is TGTGCCAGCAGGGTGGACAGAATCACAGATACGCAGTATTTT.